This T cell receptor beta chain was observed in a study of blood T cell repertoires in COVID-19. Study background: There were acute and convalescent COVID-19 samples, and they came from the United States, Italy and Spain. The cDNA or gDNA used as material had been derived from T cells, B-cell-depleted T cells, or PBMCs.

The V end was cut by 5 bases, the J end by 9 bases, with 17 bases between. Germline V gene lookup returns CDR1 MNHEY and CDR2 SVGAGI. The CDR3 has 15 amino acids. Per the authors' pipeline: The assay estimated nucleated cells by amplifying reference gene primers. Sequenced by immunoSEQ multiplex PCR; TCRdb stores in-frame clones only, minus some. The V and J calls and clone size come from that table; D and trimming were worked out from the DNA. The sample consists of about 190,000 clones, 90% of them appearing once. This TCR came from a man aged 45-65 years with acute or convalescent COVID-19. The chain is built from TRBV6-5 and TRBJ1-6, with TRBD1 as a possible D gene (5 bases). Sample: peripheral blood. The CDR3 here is CASSSGGGSLSPLHF. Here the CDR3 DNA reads TGTGCCAGCAGTAGTGGGGGGGGGAGCCTTTCACCCCTCCACTTT.